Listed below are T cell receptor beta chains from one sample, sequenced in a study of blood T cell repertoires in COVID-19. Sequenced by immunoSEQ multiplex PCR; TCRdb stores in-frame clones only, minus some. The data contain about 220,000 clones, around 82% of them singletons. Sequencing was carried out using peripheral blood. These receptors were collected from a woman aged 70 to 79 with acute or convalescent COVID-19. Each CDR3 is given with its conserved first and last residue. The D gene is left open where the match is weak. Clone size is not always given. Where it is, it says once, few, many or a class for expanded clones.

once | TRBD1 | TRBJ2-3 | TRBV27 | TGTGCCAGCAGTTTAGTTGGGACAGGCACAGATACGCAGTATTTT | CASSLVGTGTDTQYF
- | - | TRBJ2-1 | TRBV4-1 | TGCGCCAGCAGCCAAGATCCAACGGTGCTAAGCTCCTACAATGAGCAGTTCTTC | CASSQDPTVLSSYNEQFF
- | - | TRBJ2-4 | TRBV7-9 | TGTGCCAGCAGCTCGACAGTCCAACTAGCCAAAAACATTCAGTACTTC | CASSSTVQLAKNIQYF
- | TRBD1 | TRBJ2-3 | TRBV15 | TGTGCCACCAGCAGACCGGGACAGCGGAGCACAGATACGCAGTATTTT | CATSRPGQRSTDTQYF
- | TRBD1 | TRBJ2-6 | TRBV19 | TGTGCCAGTAGTAAGGGGGCCTCTGGGGCCAACGTCCTGACTTTC | CASSKGASGANVLTF
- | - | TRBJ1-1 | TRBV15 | TGTGCCACCAGCAGAGATAGGCAGGGGAACACTGAAGCTTTCTTT | CATSRDRQGNTEAFF
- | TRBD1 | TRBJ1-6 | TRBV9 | TGTGCCAGCAGCGACCAGGGGGGAGAAAATAATTCACCCCTCCACTTT | CASSDQGGENNSPLHF
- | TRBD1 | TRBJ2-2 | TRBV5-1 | TGCGCCAGCAGCTTGGATTCAGGGGGTCGGGAGCTGTTTTTT | CASSLDSGGRELFF
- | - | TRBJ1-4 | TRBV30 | TGTGCCTGGAGGCGAGGGGGATTTAATGAAAAACTGTTTTTT | CAWRRGGFNEKLFF
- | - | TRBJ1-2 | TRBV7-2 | TGTGCCAGCAGCCCGGCGGGGAGACCGAACTATGGCTACACCTTC | CASSPAGRPNYGYTF
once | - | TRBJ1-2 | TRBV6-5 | TGTGCCAGCACCAGGACAGTGACCAACTATGGCTACACCTTC | CASTRTVTNYGYTF
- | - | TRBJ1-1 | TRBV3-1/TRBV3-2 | TGTGCCAGCAGCCCTTCCTCGACTCGCTCGAACACTGAAGCTTTCTTT | CASSPSSTRSNTEAFF
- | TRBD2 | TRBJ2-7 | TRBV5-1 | TGCGCCAGCAGCTTGGGAGCGGGGATCTCCTACGAGCAGTACTTC | CASSLGAGISYEQYF
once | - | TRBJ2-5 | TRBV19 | TGTGCCAGTAGTATAATGGCAGGCCAAGAGACCCAGTACTTC | CASSIMAGQETQYF
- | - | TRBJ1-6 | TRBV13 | TGTGCCAGCAGCTTAACAGGGAGCTCCTATAATTCACCCCTCCACTTT | CASSLTGSSYNSPLHF
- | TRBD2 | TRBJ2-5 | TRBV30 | TGTGCCTGGAGACGGGAGGTTGGTGCTCGAGAGACCCAGTACTTC | CAWRREVGARETQYF
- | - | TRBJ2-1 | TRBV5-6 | TGTGCCAGCAGCTTGGTCCCCGGGGTGGGATACAATGAGCAGTTCTTC | CASSLVPGVGYNEQFF
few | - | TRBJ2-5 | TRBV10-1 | TGCGCCAGCAGTCCCCGGGGAGCCCTCCAAGAGACCCAGTACTTC | CASSPRGALQETQYF
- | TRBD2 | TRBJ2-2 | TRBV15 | TGTGCCACCAGCAGTTTAGGAGCGGGGCACACCGGGGAGCTGTTTTTT | CATSSLGAGHTGELFF
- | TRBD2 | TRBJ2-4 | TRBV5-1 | TGCGCCAGCAGCTTGGGGCTAGCGGGGGGGGATCCCCAGTACTTC | CASSLGLAGGDPQYF
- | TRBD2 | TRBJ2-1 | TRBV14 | TGTGCCAGCAGCCAACAACCGGGACTAGCGGGGGAGACCTACAATGAGCAGTTCTTC | CASSQQPGLAGETYNEQFF
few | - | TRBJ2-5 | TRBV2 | TGTGCCAGCAGTGGGTCCCGGAAAGGGGTGGGGGAGACCCAGTACTTC | CASSGSRKGVGETQYF
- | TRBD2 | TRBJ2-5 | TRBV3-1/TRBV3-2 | TGTGCCAGCAGCCATGGGAGGCGGGGGGCCGGAGAGACCCAGTACTTC | CASSHGRRGAGETQYF
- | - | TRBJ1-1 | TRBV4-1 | TGCGCCAGCAGCCCGGCTGGGGGGATGAACACTGAAGCTTTCTTT | CASSPAGGMNTEAFF
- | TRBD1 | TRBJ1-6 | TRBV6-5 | TGTGCCAGCAGTTACGGGGACAGATCGTCACCCCTCCACTTT | CASSYGDRSSPLHF
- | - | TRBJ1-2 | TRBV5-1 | TGCGCCAGCAGAGACACAGGCTATGGCTACACCTTC | CASRDTGYGYTF
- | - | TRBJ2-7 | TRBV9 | TGTGCCAGCAGCGTAATGCCCGGGGACGAGCAGTACTTC | CASSVMPGDEQYF
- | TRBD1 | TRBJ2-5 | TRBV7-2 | TGTGCCAGCAGCTTCAGGGGGCGGGGGACCCAGTACTTC | CASSFRGRGTQYF
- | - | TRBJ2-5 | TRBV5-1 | TGCGCCAGCAGCTTGCTTCGGGAGACCCAGTACTTC | CASSLLRETQYF
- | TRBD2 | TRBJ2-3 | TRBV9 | TGTGCCAGCAGCGCACACATAGCGGGGGGCACAGATACGCAGTATTTT | CASSAHIAGGTDTQYF
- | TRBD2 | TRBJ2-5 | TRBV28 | TGTGCCAGCACCTCCCCTTCCGTAGCGGGGGGGCTAGGGACCCAGTACTTC | CASTSPSVAGGLGTQYF
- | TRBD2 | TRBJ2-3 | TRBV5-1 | TGCGCCAGCAGCGGCCGGCCTAGCGGGGGGGCAGATACGCAGTATTTT | CASSGRPSGGADTQYF
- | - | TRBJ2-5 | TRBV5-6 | TGTGCCAGCAGCTTGATGAGGTCCGATGAGACCCAGTACTTC | CASSLMRSDETQYF
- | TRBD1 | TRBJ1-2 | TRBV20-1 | TGCAGTGCTAGTCTTCCGGGACAGCTTAACTATGGCTACACCTTC | CSASLPGQLNYGYTF
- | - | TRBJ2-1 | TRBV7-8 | TGTGCCAGCAGCCCTGAGAACCATGAGCAGTTCTTC | CASSPENHEQFF
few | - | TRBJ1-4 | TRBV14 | TGTGCCAGCAGCCAGGGACTCAAGGGGTGGAAACTGTTTTTT | CASSQGLKGWKLFF
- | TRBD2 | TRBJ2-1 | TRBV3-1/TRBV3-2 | TGTGCCAGCAGTCTGAAGCAGCGGGGGGTTAATGAGCAGTTCTTC | CASSLKQRGVNEQFF
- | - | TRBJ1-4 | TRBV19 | TGTGCCACCAAGGGGTTTGGCACTAATGAAAAACTGTTTTTT | CATKGFGTNEKLFF
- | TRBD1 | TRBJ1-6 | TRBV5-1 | TGCGCCAGCAGCTACGGACAGGGTTATAATTCACCCCTCCACTTT | CASSYGQGYNSPLHF
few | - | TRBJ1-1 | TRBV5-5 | TGTGCCAGCAGCATTGGACACTTAACTGAAGCTTTCTTT | CASSIGHLTEAFF
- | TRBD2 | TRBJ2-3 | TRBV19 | TGTGCCAGTAGTATTCGACTAGCGGGGGGTCCCACAGATACGCAGTATTTT | CASSIRLAGGPTDTQYF
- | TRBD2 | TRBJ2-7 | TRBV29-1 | TGCAGCGTAGCGGGGGGGCTAGTAGCGAACGAGCAGTACTTC | CSVAGGLVANEQYF
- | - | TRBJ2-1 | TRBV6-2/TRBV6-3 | TGTGCCAGCAGTTTGGCGGGCGACCTTTCCTACAATGAGCAGTTCTTC | CASSLAGDLSYNEQFF
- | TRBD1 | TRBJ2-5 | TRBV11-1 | TGTGCCAGCAGCCCTTGGACAGGGGAGACCCAGTACTTC | CASSPWTGETQYF
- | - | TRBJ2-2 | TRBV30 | TGTGCCTGGAGTTACTCGGTGGTGGGGGAGCTGTTTTTT | CAWSYSVVGELFF
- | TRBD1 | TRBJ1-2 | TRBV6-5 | TGTGCCAGCAGTACGAGACAGGGGCTTCCATATGGCTACACCTTC | CASSTRQGLPYGYTF